This T cell receptor (beta chain) was sequenced during a study of blood T cell repertoires in COVID-19. Study details: Sites across the United States, Italy and Spain contributed samples from acute and convalescent COVID-19.

Clones were sequenced by immunoSEQ multiplex PCR, and TCRdb holds only the in-frame ones, with some missing. The profile shows some 180,000 clones, around nine tenths of them singletons. Looked up from germline, CDR1 is SGHVS and CDR2 is FQNEAQ. V lost 2 bases, J lost 6 bases, and 7 bases lay in between. This CDR3 has 13 amino acids. The sample was peripheral blood. The V gene is TRBV7-8, the J gene TRBJ2-2, with D uncertain. The receptor was derived from a woman aged 80 or over with COVID-19, enrolled during active disease. The CDR3 DNA reads as TGTGCCAGCAGCTTATTTAATCCCGGGGAGCTGTTTTTT. Its protein product is CASSLFNPGELFF.